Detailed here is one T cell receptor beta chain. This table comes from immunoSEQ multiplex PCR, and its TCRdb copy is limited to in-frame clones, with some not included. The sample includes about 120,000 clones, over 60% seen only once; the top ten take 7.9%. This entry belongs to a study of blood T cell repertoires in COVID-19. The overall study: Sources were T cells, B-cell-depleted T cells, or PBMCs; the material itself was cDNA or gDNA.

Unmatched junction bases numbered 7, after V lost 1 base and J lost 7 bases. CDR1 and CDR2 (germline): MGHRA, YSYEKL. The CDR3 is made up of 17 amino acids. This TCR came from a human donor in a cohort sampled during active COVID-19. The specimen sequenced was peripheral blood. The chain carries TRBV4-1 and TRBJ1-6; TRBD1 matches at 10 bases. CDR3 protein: CASSQGWDRGFNSPLHF. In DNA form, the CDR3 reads TGCGCCAGCAGCCAAGGGTGGGACAGGGGTTTCAATTCACCCCTCCACTTT.